This T cell receptor (beta chain) derives from a study of T cell responses to AZD1222 COVID-19 vaccine. The ends were cut back, 5 bases at V and 9 bases at J, with 23 bases in the middle. The CDR3 totals 15 residues. CDR1 is MDHEN and CDR2 is SYDVKM in the germline V gene. The table came from immunoSEQ multiplex PCR; TCRdb's copy has only in-frame clones and leaves some out. The sample yields 150,000 to 200,000 clones, more than 75% seen once. This clone appeared once. V and J are TRBV28 and TRBJ2-7; D gene unclear. The origin of this receptor is an adult in good health. Sequencing was performed on peripheral blood, taken on day 0 of MenACWY control vaccination. The CDR3 region is CASSGILGSPVGQYF. As DNA, the CDR3 is TGTGCCAGCAGTGGTATATTGGGGTCTCCGGTCGGGCAGTACTTC.